The 10 T cell receptor beta chains in this list originate from one sample, sequenced in a study of regulatory and conventional T cells in RAG deficiency. Using immunoSEQ multiplex PCR, the repertoire was profiled, and TCRdb retains in-frame clones only, with some absent. The repertoire holds more than 35,000 clones, with about 90% as singletons. Conventional CD4+ T cells were sorted from blood as CD25-low CD127-high cells. These data were likewise used in another study, on regulatory T cells. That investigation notes: The primer mix had 52 TRBV and 13 TRBJ primers.

Sample: CD4+ effector T cells sorted from blood. The receptor set was obtained from a human donor in good health.

This clone showed up just a few times. V usage is TRBV7-9 and J usage is TRBJ2-7; 13 bases are a match to TRBD2. Germline trimming cut 7 bases from V and 4 bases from J; bases unmatched to any gene: 4. Germline V gene data show CDR1 as SEHNR and CDR2 as FQNEAQ (reference sequence). This CDR3 has 14 amino acids. The CDR3 loop is CASIPLAGGYEQYF. The CDR3 DNA reads as TGTGCCAGCATTCCACTAGCGGGAGGGTACGAGCAGTACTTC. Filled out from reference TRBV7-9 and TRBJ2-7, the complete variable domain reads DTGVSQNPRHKITKRGQNVTFRCDPISEHNRLYWYRQTLGQGPEFLTYFQNEAQLEKSRLLSDRFSAERPKGSFSTLEIQRTEQGDSAMYLCASIPLAGGYEQYFGPGTRLTVT.

V gene TRBV5-6 combines with J gene TRBJ2-7; 7 bases agree with TRBD2. The CDR3 contains 15 residues. V lost 4 bases to trimming and J lost 1 base; unmatched junction nucleotides: 8. Germline loops: CDR1 SGHDT, CDR2 YYEEEE. CDR3 region: CASSVLARNSYEQYF. The CDR3 DNA reads as TGTGCCAGCAGCGTACTAGCGCGGAATTCCTACGAGCAGTACTTC.

CDR3 in DNA: TGTGCCAGCAGCCAGGGGGGGGCCCAAGAGACCCAGTACTTC. Translating it yields CASSQGGAQETQYF. The chain is built from TRBV11-3 and TRBJ2-5; possibly TRBD1 or TRBD2 for D (7 bases each). The germline CDR1 and CDR2 sequences are SGHNT and YENEEA. V gave up 5 bases and J gave up 1 base, with 11 bases separating them. CDR3 size: 14 residues.

This clone appeared once. The chain links TRBV2 to TRBJ2-7; unclear D gene. Germline V gene sequence: CDR1 SNHLY, CDR2 FYNNEI. The V end lost 6 bases, the J end lost 0 bases, and 12 bases lay between the germline ends. The CDR3 runs 14 residues. CDR3 sequence: CASRFRRNSYEQYF. The CDR3 nucleotides read TGTGCCAGCAGATTCAGGAGAAACTCCTACGAGCAGTACTTC.

The chain combines TRBV2 with TRBJ2-1; possibly TRBD1 or TRBD2 for D (5 bases each). The CDR3 consists of 14 residues. Germline V CDR1 and CDR2: SNHLY, FYNNEI. The V gene lost 7 bases and the J gene lost 8 bases, with 18 bases spanning the gap. The CDR3 DNA reads TGTGCCAGCACCGTGGGGGTAGGTGGCCATGAGCAGTTCTTC. Translating gives CASTVGVGGHEQFF.

V and J are TRBV7-9 and TRBJ1-1; perhaps TRBD1 as D (5 bases). Germline V gene sequence: CDR1 SEHNR, CDR2 FQNEAQ (reference sequence). The V end was cut by 2 bases, the J end by 2 bases, with 12 bases between. The CDR3 totals 15 residues. As DNA, the CDR3 is TGTGCCAGCAGCTTAATCGGGGGGAGCAACACTGAAGCTTTCTTT. It specifies CASSLIGGSNTEAFF.

CDR3: CASSLRWGNYGYTF. The CDR3 DNA reads as TGTGCCAGCAGTTTACGTTGGGGTAACTATGGCTACACCTTC. The chain is built from TRBV28 and TRBJ1-2; D unclear. Trimming stripped 2 bases from V and 1 base from J, with 8 bases between. Looked up from germline, CDR1 is MDHEN and CDR2 is SYDVKM. The CDR3 runs 14 residues.

J is TRBJ1-1 and V is TRBV6-1; D is uncertain. V was shortened by 7 bases and J by 3 bases, with 9 bases between the two germline ends. CDR3 length: 12 amino acids. Germline-derived CDR1 and CDR2 are MNHNS and SASEGT. In DNA, the CDR3 is TGTGCCAGCATTCAAAGAGACACTGAAGCTTTCTTT. As protein: CASIQRDTEAFF.

V gene TRBV18 combines with J gene TRBJ2-7; 8 bases match TRBD2. This CDR3 is built from 14 residues. The V segment lost 3 bases and the J segment 3 bases; nucleotides outside the gene matches: 4. Germline assignment: CDR1 KGHSH and CDR2 LQKENI. CDR3 in DNA: TGTGCCAGCTCACCCGGGACTAGGAACTACGAGCAGTACTTC. As protein: CASSPGTRNYEQYF.

This clone was seen a few times. V gene TRBV19 combines with J gene TRBJ2-7; tentatively, D is TRBD1 or TRBD2 (5 bases each). Germline-derived CDR1 and CDR2 are LNHDA and SQIVND (reference sequence). V lost 3 bases, J lost 7 bases, and 19 bases lay in between. This CDR3 is 15 amino acids long. DNA for the CDR3: TGTGCCAGTAGTATGGGTGGGGGAAGGAATGAGGAGCAGTACTTC. Encoded protein: CASSMGGGRNEEQYF.